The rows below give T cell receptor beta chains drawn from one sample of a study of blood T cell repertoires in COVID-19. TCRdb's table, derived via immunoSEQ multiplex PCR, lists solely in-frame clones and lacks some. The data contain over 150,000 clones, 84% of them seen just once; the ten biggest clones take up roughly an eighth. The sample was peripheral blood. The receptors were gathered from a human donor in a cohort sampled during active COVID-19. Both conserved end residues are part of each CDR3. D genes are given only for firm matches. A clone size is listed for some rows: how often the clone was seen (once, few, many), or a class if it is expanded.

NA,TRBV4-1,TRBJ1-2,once,TGCGCCAGCAGCCAAGATATCGGGGAGGGAAGGGGCTACACCTTC,CASSQDIGEGRGYTF
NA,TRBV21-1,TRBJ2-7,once,TGTGCCAGCAGCAAAGTCCAGGGGGCGCGTCCAGTCGAGCAGTACTTC,CASSKVQGARPVEQYF
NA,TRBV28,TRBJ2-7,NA,TGTGCCACTAGGAGGGGAACCTACGAGCAGTACTTC,CATRRGTYEQYF
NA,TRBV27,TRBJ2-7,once,TGTGCCAGCAGTCGTGCAGGGCCGCGGAACTACGAGCAGTACTTC,CASSRAGPRNYEQYF
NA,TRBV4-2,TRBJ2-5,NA,TGTGCCAGCAGCCCCGGGACAACTGGAGAGACCCAGTACTTC,CASSPGTTGETQYF
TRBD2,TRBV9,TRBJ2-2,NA,TGTGCCACCCGGCGGGGGTCGGGGAGGAACACCGGGGAGCTGTTTTTT,CATRRGSGRNTGELFF
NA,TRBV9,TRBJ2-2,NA,TGTGCCAGCAGCGTTGTGTCGGGCACCGGGGAGCTGTTTTTT,CASSVVSGTGELFF
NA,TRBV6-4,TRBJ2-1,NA,TGTGCCAGCAGTGAAAGGTTGGCAGGGGATGAGCAGTTCTTC,CASSERLAGDEQFF
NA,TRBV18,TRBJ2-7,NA,TGTGCCAGCTCACCACCGGCTAGATCCGGGGGTGGCGAGCAGTACTTC,CASSPPARSGGGEQYF
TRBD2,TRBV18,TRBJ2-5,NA,TGTGCCAGCTCACAACTCCGCCAAGCGGGGCCGCAAGAGACCCAGTACTTC,CASSQLRQAGPQETQYF
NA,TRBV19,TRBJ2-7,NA,TGTGCCAGTAGTGCGCCGGGAAACCTACGGGAGCAGTACTTC,CASSAPGNLREQYF
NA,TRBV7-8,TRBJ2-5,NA,TGTGCCAGCAGCTTAGGCGCGGGGGCAGAAGAGACCCAGTACTTC,CASSLGAGAEETQYF
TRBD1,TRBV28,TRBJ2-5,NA,TGTGCCAGCAGTTTCGCCCCGGACAGGGGGGAGACCCAGTACTTC,CASSFAPDRGETQYF
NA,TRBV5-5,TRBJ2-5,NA,TGTGCCAGCAGCCTGGGGAGGGGGCGGGAGACCCAGTACTTC,CASSLGRGRETQYF
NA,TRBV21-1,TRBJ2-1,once,TGTGCCAGCAGCCAGGGTGCCTCGAGCTCCTACAATGAGCAGTTCTTC,CASSQGASSSYNEQFF
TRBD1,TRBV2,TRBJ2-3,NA,TGTGCCAGCAGCCGGGACAGGGAAACAGATACGCAGTATTTT,CASSRDRETDTQYF
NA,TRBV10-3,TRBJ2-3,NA,TGTGCCATCAGTGGGTCCTATTCCACAGATACGCAGTATTTT,CAISGSYSTDTQYF
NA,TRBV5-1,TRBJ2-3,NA,TGCGCCAGCAGCTTGGAATACACAGATACGCAGTATTTT,CASSLEYTDTQYF
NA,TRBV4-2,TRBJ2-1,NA,TGTGCCAGCAGCCAAGATAGGAGGACCCGGGAGCAGTTCTTC,CASSQDRRTREQFF
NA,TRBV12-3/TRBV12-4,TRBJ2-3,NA,TGTGCCAGCAGCCTTCAGGAAGGAGATACGCAGTATTTT,CASSLQEGDTQYF
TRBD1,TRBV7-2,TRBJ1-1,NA,TGTGCCAGCAGCTTACAGGGACAGAGCACTGAAGCTTTCTTT,CASSLQGQSTEAFF
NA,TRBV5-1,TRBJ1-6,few,TGCGCCAGCAGCTTGATCTGGGGAGGGAATTCACCCCTCCACTTT,CASSLIWGGNSPLHF
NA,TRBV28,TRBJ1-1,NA,TGTGCCAGCAGTTTGGTACACCCCAGGGCCACTGAAGCTTTCTTT,CASSLVHPRATEAFF
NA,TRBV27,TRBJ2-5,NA,TGTGCCAGCACCGCGGGAAGGGCTGAGACCCAGTACTTC,CASTAGRAETQYF
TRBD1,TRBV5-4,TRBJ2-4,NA,TGTGCCAGCAGCTTGGAGGGACAGGGGTTAGCCAAAAACATTCAGTACTTC,CASSLEGQGLAKNIQYF
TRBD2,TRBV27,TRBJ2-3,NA,TGTGCCAGCAGTCCCCGGGGACTAGCGGGTTCAGCTACGCAGTATTTT,CASSPRGLAGSATQYF
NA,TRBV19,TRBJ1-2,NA,TGTGCCAGTAGTATGGTAGGGGACTATGGCTACACCTTC,CASSMVGDYGYTF
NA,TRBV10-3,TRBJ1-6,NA,TGTGCCATCAGTGACAGAAATTCACCCCTCCACTTT,CAISDRNSPLHF
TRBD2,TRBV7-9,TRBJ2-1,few,TGTGCCAGCAGGAAACCGGGACTAGCGGATTCCTACAATGAGCAGTTCTTC,CASRKPGLADSYNEQFF
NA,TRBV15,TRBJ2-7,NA,TGTGCCACCAGCAGAGCTAACTACGAGCAGTACTTC,CATSRANYEQYF
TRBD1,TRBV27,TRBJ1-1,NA,TGTGCCACCCGGGACAGGGGGCACACTGAAGCTTTCTTT,CATRDRGHTEAFF
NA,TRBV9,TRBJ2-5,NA,TGTGCCAGCAGCCCAGGGCGGGGGCGGGAGACCCAGTACTTC,CASSPGRGRETQYF
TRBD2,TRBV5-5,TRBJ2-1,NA,TGTGCCAGCAGGAAGGCTAGCGGAGCCTACAATGAGCAGTTCTTC,CASRKASGAYNEQFF
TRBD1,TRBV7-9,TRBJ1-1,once,TGTGCCAGCAGCTTAACAGGGGTTCCGAACACTGAAGCTTTCTTT,CASSLTGVPNTEAFF
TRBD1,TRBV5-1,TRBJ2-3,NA,TGCGCCAGCAGCCTGGACAGGAGCACAGATACGCAGTATTTT,CASSLDRSTDTQYF
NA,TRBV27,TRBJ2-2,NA,TGTGCCAGCAGCCGGAGTCTGAAACTCACCGGGGAGCTGTTTTTT,CASSRSLKLTGELFF
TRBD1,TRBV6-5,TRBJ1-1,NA,TGTGCCAGCAGTTACCAGGGGGCTGGAGCTTTCTTT,CASSYQGAGAFF
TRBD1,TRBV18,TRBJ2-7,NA,TGTGCCAGCTCACTGGACAGGCGCTTTTTGAAAGGCTCCTACGAGCAGTACTTC,CASSLDRRFLKGSYEQYF
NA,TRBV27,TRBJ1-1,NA,TGTGCCAGCAGTTTATTAGGGGGAGATGCTTTCTTT,CASSLLGGDAFF